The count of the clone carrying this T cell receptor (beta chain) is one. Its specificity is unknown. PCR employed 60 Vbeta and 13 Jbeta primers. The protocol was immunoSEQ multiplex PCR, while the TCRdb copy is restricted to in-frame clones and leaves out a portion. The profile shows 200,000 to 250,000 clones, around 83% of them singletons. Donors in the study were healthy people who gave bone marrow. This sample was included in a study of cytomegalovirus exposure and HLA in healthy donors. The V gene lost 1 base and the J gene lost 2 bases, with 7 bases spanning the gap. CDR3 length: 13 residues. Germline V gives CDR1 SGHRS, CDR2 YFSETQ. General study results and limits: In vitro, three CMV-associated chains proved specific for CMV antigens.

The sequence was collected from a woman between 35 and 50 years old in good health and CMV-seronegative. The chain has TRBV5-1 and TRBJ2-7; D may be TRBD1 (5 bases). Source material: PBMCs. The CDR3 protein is CASSLRQTYEQYF. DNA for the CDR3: TGCGCCAGCAGCTTGCGACAGACCTACGAGCAGTACTTC.